These 7 T cell receptor beta chains were sequenced from one sample in a study of T-cell reconstitution after alpha-beta-depleted transplantation in children listed by TCRdb under 2016. The treatment or condition label of this sample denotes: allogeneic hematopoietic cell transplantation with graft depleted of TCRalphabeta T cells and CD19 B cells. The method was PCR. Data came from an Illumina HiSeq 2500. TCR library preparation used molecular barcoding, with unique molecular identifiers applied to normalize quantification of the TCRbeta repertoire. Clones were called with MiXCR by TCRdb after fastp trimmed the public reads at Q25, and only in-frame beta chains were retained. Identical CDR3 protein sequences are pooled into one entry, listed with their most common genes and DNA. For this sample the table gives approximately 630,000 distinct CDR3 sequences, of which roughly 14% were detected only once. Around 0.8% of the sample rests with the top ten.

The material was PBMCs, obtained before TCRalphabeta/CD19-depleted stem cell transplant. These receptors originate from a girl aged 2 to 10 with congenital amegakaryocytic thrombocytopenia, due to receive a stem cell transplant.

This clonotype was observed a few times. This rearrangement joins TRBV20-1 to TRBJ2-1; 9 nucleotides agree with TRBD2. J gave up 3 bases and V 1 base, and 7 bases lay outside the gene matches. CDR3 length: 16 amino acids. Germline-derived CDR1 and CDR2 are DFQATT and SNEGSKA (reference sequence). The CDR3 DNA reads TGCAGTGCTAGAGTTCGTAGCGGGAGAATCTACAATGAGCAGTTCTTC. It translates to CSARVRSGRIYNEQFF.

CDR3 nucleotide sequence: TGCAGTGTCCCTCCGGCCAGCACAGATACGCAGTATTTT. Residues: CSVPPASTDTQYF. The chain uses TRBV20-1 and TRBJ2-3; D unresolved. The length of the CDR3 is 13 residues. V gave up 7 bases and J gave up 0 bases, with 11 bases separating them. Germline lookup yields CDR1 DFQATT and CDR2 SNEGSKA (reference sequence).

The chain recombines TRBV4-1 with TRBJ2-3; TRBD2 is a possible D gene (5 bases). The CDR3 extends over 14 amino acids. V lost 2 bases, J lost 7 bases, and 13 bases lay in between. CDR1 and CDR2 from the germline V gene are MGHRA and YSYEKL. Written as DNA, the CDR3 is TGCGCCAGCAGCCAACCACTAGGTTCCAATACGCAGTATTTT. Translating it yields CASSQPLGSNTQYF.

This clonotype was detected ten times or more. The genes are TRBV29-1 and TRBJ2-1, with TRBD2 matching 9 bases. Germline CDR1 reads SQVTM; CDR2 reads ANQGSEA. The V segment lost 8 bases and the J segment 4 bases; nucleotides outside the gene matches: 6. CDR3 length: 13 residues. CDR3 sequence reads: CSFLAGNYNEQFF. Written as DNA, the CDR3 is TGCAGCTTTCTAGCGGGGAATTACAATGAGCAGTTCTTC.

This clonotype was found a few times. The chain has TRBV24-1 and TRBJ2-1, with TRBD2 matching over 8 bases. In germline, CDR1 is KGHDR, CDR2 SFDVKD. This CDR3 is built from 16 residues. The ends lost 3 bases at V and 0 bases at J; junction bases unmatched: 3. This chain's CDR3 is CATSDRAGDSYNEQFF. CDR3 DNA: TGTGCCACCAGTGATCGAGCGGGAGACTCCTACAATGAGCAGTTCTTC.

This clonotype showed up many times. The rearrangement uses TRBV11-1 and TRBJ2-2; either TRBD1 or TRBD2 may supply D (5 bases each). V lost 4 bases and J 2 bases, leaving 29 bases between the germline ends. This CDR3 spans 21 amino acids. The V gene's germline CDR1 is SGHAT and CDR2 FQDESV (reference sequence). CDR3 bases: TGTGCCAGCAGCTCCCGTAACCTTAACCCCGCGGGCAGGGTAAACACCGGGGAGCTGTTTTTT. It yields the protein CASSSRNLNPAGRVNTGELFF.

The chain uses TRBV5-1 and TRBJ2-3; D is ambiguous. This CDR3 spans 16 amino acids. Germline assignment: CDR1 SGHRS and CDR2 YFSETQ. Between the trimmed V and J ends, which lost 0 bases and 0 bases, there was a span of 11 bases. Written as DNA, the CDR3 is TGCGCCAGCAGCTTGGAGGACGGTTCTAGCACAGATACGCAGTATTTT. This codes for CASSLEDGSSTDTQYF.